A selection of T cell receptor beta chains follows, all from one sample in a study of beta chain features in type 1 diabetes. TCRdb's table, derived via immunoSEQ multiplex PCR, lists solely in-frame clones and lacks some. This sample has around 330,000 clones, with roughly 9.6% found just once. Sequencing input: naive CD4+ T cells from blood. These TCRs come from a woman in her 30s in good health. Both conserved end residues are part of each CDR3. The order of the fields is D gene, clone size, V gene, J gene, CDR3 DNA, CDR3 protein. A D gene is named only where the DNA matches it firmly. Clone size is stated in some rows and not others, as once, few, many or a class when expanded.

D: NA; size: NA; V: TRBV30; J: TRBJ2-3; DNA: TGTGCCTGGAACCGGGACTTGGGCCAAAATACGCAGTATTTT; CDR3: CAWNRDLGQNTQYF
D: TRBD1; size: few; V: TRBV15; J: TRBJ2-5; DNA: TGTGCCACCAGCAGTGGACAGGGGGCTGAGACCCAGTACTTC; CDR3: CATSSGQGAETQYF
D: NA; size: NA; V: TRBV7-3; J: TRBJ1-1; DNA: TGTGCCAGCAGCTTAGGGGGGGCGAACACTGAAGCTTTCTTT; CDR3: CASSLGGANTEAFF
D: TRBD1; size: NA; V: TRBV10-2; J: TRBJ2-7; DNA: TGCGCCAGTAGCATCCCGGGACAGGTTTCTCGCGAGCAGTACTTC; CDR3: CASSIPGQVSREQYF
D: TRBD2; size: NA; V: TRBV5-1; J: TRBJ2-1; DNA: TGCGCCAGCAGCTTGGGACTAGCGGACAATGAGCAGTTCTTC; CDR3: CASSLGLADNEQFF
D: TRBD1; size: NA; V: TRBV19; J: TRBJ1-2; DNA: TGTGCCACCGGACAGGGGGCAGGCTATGGCTACACCTTC; CDR3: CATGQGAGYGYTF
D: NA; size: few; V: TRBV11-2; J: TRBJ2-5; DNA: TGTGCCAGCAGCTTAGATCCCGCGGGGTATCAAGAGACCCAGTACTTC; CDR3: CASSLDPAGYQETQYF
D: TRBD1; size: few; V: TRBV19; J: TRBJ2-1; DNA: TGTGCCAGTAGTATCCCTACAGGGGGTCGGTACAATGAGCAGTTCTTC; CDR3: CASSIPTGGRYNEQFF
D: TRBD1; size: NA; V: TRBV7-9; J: TRBJ1-1; DNA: TGTGCCAGCAGCCCCCCGCTTGGGCAGGACAGGACTGAAGCTTTCTTT; CDR3: CASSPPLGQDRTEAFF
D: TRBD2; size: NA; V: TRBV18; J: TRBJ2-7; DNA: TGTGCCAGCTCACCGTCCCTAGCGGGAGGGGCCTACGAGCAGTACTTC; CDR3: CASSPSLAGGAYEQYF
D: NA; size: NA; V: TRBV7-9; J: TRBJ2-7; DNA: TGTGCCAGCAGCGAGCGACCGTACGAGCAGTACTTC; CDR3: CASSERPYEQYF
D: NA; size: NA; V: TRBV10-3; J: TRBJ2-7; DNA: TGTGCCATCAGTGAGAGAGGGGGGGGTGAGCAGTACTTC; CDR3: CAISERGGGEQYF
D: NA; size: few; V: TRBV9; J: TRBJ2-7; DNA: TGTGCCAGCAGCGTAGCCCCATCCTACGAGCAGTACTTC; CDR3: CASSVAPSYEQYF
D: TRBD1; size: NA; V: TRBV2; J: TRBJ2-2; DNA: TGTGCCAGCAGTGGGAGGCAGGGGGCCGACGGGGAGCTGTTTTTT; CDR3: CASSGRQGADGELFF
D: NA; size: NA; V: TRBV30; J: TRBJ2-5; DNA: TGTGCCTGGAGTCCGGGTGAAGTGCAAGAGACCCAGTACTTC; CDR3: CAWSPGEVQETQYF
D: NA; size: NA; V: TRBV5-1; J: TRBJ2-3; DNA: TGCGCCAGCAGCTTGGGCGGCAGGACTAGCACAGATACGCAGTATTTT; CDR3: CASSLGGRTSTDTQYF
D: NA; size: NA; V: TRBV18; J: TRBJ2-7; DNA: TGTGCCAGCTCGCTCGGGGTGGACCACGAGCAGTACTTC; CDR3: CASSLGVDHEQYF
D: NA; size: NA; V: TRBV29-1; J: TRBJ1-1; DNA: TGCAGCGTTGGACTCAGAATGAACACTGAAGCTTTCTTT; CDR3: CSVGLRMNTEAFF
D: TRBD1; size: NA; V: TRBV23-1; J: TRBJ1-4; DNA: TGCGCCAGCAGTCAGGGACAGGGATCCACTAATGAAAAACTGTTTTTT; CDR3: CASSQGQGSTNEKLFF
D: NA; size: NA; V: TRBV7-2; J: TRBJ1-3; DNA: TGTGCCAGCAGCTTAGTTGGGAGCGGTGGAAACACCATATATTTT; CDR3: CASSLVGSGGNTIYF
D: TRBD1; size: few; V: TRBV28; J: TRBJ2-5; DNA: TGTGCCAGCAGAAAGACAGGGGAGCACTATAAAGAGACCCAGTACTTC; CDR3: CASRKTGEHYKETQYF
D: NA; size: few; V: TRBV11-1; J: TRBJ2-2; DNA: TGTGCCAGCAGCTTCGGCGGGTACACCGGGGAGCTGTTTTTT; CDR3: CASSFGGYTGELFF
D: TRBD1; size: NA; V: TRBV7-9; J: TRBJ1-4; DNA: TGTGCCAGCAGCCTAGGACAGGGAACTAATGAAAAACTGTTTTTT; CDR3: CASSLGQGTNEKLFF
D: NA; size: NA; V: TRBV7-9; J: TRBJ1-1; DNA: TGTGCCAGCAGCCGGACCCCGGACAGGAACACTGAAGCTTTCTTT; CDR3: CASSRTPDRNTEAFF
D: TRBD2; size: NA; V: TRBV6-6; J: TRBJ2-1; DNA: TGTGCCAGCAGTCTAGCGGGAGAGTACAATGAGCAGTTCTTC; CDR3: CASSLAGEYNEQFF
D: NA; size: few; V: TRBV4-3; J: TRBJ2-5; DNA: TGCGCCAGCAGCCCCCTAGCAGGAGAGACCCAGTACTTC; CDR3: CASSPLAGETQYF
D: NA; size: NA; V: TRBV6-1; J: TRBJ1-2; DNA: TGTGCCAGCAGGGAAGGACAGATTAGTGGCTACACCTTC; CDR3: CASREGQISGYTF